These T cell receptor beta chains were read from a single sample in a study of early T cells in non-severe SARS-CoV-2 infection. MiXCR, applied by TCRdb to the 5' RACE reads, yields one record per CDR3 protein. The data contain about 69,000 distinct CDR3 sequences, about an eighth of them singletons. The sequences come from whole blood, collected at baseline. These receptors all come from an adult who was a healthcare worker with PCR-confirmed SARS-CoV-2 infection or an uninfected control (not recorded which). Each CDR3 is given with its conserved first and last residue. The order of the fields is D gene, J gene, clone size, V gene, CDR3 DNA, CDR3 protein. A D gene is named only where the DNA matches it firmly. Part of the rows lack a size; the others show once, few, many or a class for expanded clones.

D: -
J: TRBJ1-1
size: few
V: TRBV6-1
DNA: TGTGCCAGCAGTGATCGACGGGGCACTGAAGCTTTCTTT
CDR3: CASSDRRGTEAFF

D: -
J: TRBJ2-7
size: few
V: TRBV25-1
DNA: TGTGCCAGCAAAGGGGATAGATACGAGCAGTACTTC
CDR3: CASKGDRYEQYF

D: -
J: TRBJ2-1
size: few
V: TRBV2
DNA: TGTGCCAGCACCGATCAAGCGGAGTACAATGAGCAGTTCTTC
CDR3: CASTDQAEYNEQFF

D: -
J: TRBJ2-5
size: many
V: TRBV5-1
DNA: TGCGCCAGCAGCCCTGGGACTGACCTCGCAGAGACCCAGTACTTC
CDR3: CASSPGTDLAETQYF

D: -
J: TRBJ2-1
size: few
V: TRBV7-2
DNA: TGTGCCAGCAGCGTTTACAATGAGCAGTTCTTC
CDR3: CASSVYNEQFF

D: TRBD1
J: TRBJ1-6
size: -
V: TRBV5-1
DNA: TGCGCCAGCAGCTGGAACAGGGGGCCTAATTCACCCCTCCACTTT
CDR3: CASSWNRGPNSPLHF

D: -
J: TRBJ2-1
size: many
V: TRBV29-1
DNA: TGCAGCGTTGGAAAGGGCAGCCGATACAATGAGCAGTTCTTC
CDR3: CSVGKGSRYNEQFF

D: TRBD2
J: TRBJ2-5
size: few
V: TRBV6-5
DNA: TGTGCCAGCAGTTACCTAGCGGGAGGCCAAGAGACCCAGTACTTC
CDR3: CASSYLAGGQETQYF

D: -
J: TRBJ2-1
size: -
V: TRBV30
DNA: TGTGCCTGGAGGCCCCGCTCCCAGGAGCAGTTCTTC
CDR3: CAWRPRSQEQFF

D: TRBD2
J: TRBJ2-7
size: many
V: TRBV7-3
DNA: TGTGCCAGCAGCTTCTCCGGGGGGAACTACGAGCAGTACTTC
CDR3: CASSFSGGNYEQYF

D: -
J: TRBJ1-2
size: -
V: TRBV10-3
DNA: TGTGCCATCAGTGATGTGCAGGGCTCTACCTATGGCTACACCTTC
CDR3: CAISDVQGSTYGYTF

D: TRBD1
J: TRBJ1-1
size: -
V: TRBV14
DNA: TGTGCCAGCAGCCAACACAGGGGGAGGACTGAAGCTTTCTTT
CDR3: CASSQHRGRTEAFF

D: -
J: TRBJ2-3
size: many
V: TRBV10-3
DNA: TGTGCCATCAGTGAGTTCGGACGTCCAACAGATACGCAGTATTTT
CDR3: CAISEFGRPTDTQYF

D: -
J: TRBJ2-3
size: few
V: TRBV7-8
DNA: TGTGCCAGCAGCCCCAGAGGGGGAACAGATACGCAGTATTTT
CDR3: CASSPRGGTDTQYF

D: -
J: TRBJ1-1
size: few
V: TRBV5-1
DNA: TGCGCCAGCAGCTTGGTATACAACACTGAAGCTTTCTTT
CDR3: CASSLVYNTEAFF

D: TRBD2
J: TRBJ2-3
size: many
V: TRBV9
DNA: TGTGCCAGCAGCGCAGGACTAGCGTCGGATACGCAGTATTTT
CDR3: CASSAGLASDTQYF

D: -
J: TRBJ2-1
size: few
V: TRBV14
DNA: TGTGCCAGCAGCCATTCGACAGCGATCTCCTACAATGAGCAGTTCTTC
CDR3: CASSHSTAISYNEQFF

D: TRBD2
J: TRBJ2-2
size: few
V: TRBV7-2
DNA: TGTGCCAGCAGCCCTCTAGCGGGAGGGCATACCGGGGAGCTGTTTTTT
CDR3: CASSPLAGGHTGELFF

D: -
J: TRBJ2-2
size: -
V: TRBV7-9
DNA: TGTGCCAGCAGCCCAGGGGTAAACACCTTAAATCCCAGTCGGCTGTTTTTT
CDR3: CASSPGVNTLNPSRLFF

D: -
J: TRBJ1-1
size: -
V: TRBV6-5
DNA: TGTGCCAGCAGGGACTCCATGAACACTGAAGCTTTCTTT
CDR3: CASRDSMNTEAFF

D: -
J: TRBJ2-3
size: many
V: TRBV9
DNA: TGTGCCAGCAGCGTAGAGCCGGGACTTAGCTATGCAGATACGCAGTATTTT
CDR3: CASSVEPGLSYADTQYF

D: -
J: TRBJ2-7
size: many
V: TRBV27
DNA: TGTGCCAGCAGTTCGTACAGGGACCGCTACGAGCAGTACTTC
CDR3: CASSSYRDRYEQYF

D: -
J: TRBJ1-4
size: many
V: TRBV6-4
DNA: TGTGCCAGTAGGAAAGGAGACAGGCCAAGATCAACTAATGAAAAACTGTTTTTT
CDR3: CASRKGDRPRSTNEKLFF

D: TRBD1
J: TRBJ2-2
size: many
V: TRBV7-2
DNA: TGTGCCAGCAGCTTAAAGACAGGGTCGGACACCGGGGAGCTGTTTTTT
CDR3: CASSLKTGSDTGELFF

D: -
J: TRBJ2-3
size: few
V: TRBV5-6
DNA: TGTGCCAGCACCCAAACTTGGGCCGCCGGTACGCAGTATTTT
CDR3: CASTQTWAAGTQYF

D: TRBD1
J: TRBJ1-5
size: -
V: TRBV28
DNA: TGTGCCAGCAGTTTTCCCCCTCGACAGGGAAGCAATCAGCCCCAGCATTTT
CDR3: CASSFPPRQGSNQPQHF

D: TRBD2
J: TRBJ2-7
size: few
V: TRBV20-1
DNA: TGCAGTGCTCCTCTGCGGGAGGGTAGGAGCTACGAGCAGTACTTC
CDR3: CSAPLREGRSYEQYF

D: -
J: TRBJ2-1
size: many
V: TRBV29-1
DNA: TGCAGCGTTGGTGGGACGGACTACAATGAGCAGTTCTTC
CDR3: CSVGGTDYNEQFF

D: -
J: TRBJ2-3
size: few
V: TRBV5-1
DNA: TGCGCCAGCAGCCCTCTCAGCGGGAGCACAGATACGCAGTATTTT
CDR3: CASSPLSGSTDTQYF

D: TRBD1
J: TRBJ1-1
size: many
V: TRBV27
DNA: TGTGCCAGCAGGGACAGGGACTACGAAGCTTTCTTT
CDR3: CASRDRDYEAFF

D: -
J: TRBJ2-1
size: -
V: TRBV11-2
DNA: TGTGCCAGCAGCTTAGGGCACAACAATGAGCAGTTCTTC
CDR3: CASSLGHNNEQFF

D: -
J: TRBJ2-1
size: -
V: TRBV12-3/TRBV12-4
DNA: TGTGCCAGCAGTCTCCGGGACGCCTCCTACAATGAGCAGTTCTTC
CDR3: CASSLRDASYNEQFF

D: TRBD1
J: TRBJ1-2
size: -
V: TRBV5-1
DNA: TGCGCCAGCAGCGAAAACCGGGACAGCAGCGGAAAAAGTGGCTACACCTTC
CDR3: CASSENRDSSGKSGYTF

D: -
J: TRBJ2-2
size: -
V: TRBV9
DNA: TGTGCCAGCAGCGCCCGGACTAACACCGGGGAGCTGTTTTTT
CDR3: CASSARTNTGELFF

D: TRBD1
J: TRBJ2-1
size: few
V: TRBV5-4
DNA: TGTGCCAGCAGTGAAGACAGGGCCTATTTGAATGAGCAGTTCTTC
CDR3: CASSEDRAYLNEQFF

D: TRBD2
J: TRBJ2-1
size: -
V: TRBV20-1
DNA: TGCAGTGCTAGAGACGGGACTAGCGGGAGCAATGAGCAGTTCTTC
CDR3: CSARDGTSGSNEQFF

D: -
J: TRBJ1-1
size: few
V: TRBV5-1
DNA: TGCGCCAGCAGCCAAGGGATGAACACTGAAGCTTTCTTT
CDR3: CASSQGMNTEAFF

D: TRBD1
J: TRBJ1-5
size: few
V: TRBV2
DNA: TGTGCCAGCAGTTCGGACAGGGCGGTAGAGCCCCAGCATTTT
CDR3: CASSSDRAVEPQHF

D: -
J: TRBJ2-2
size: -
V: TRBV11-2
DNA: TGTGCCAGCAGCTTCGGAGTCAACACCGGGGAGCTGTTTTTT
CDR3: CASSFGVNTGELFF

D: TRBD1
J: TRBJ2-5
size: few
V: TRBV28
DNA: TGTGCCAGTCGCGGACAGGGCAAACGGACCCAGTACTTC
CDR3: CASRGQGKRTQYF

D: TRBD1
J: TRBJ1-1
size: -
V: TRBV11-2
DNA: TGTGCCAGCAGCTTGGACAGGGGGTTCCCTGAAGCTTTCTTT
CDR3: CASSLDRGFPEAFF

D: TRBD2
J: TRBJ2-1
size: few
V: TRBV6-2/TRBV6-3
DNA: TGTGCCAGCAGTTACTCCAAGGCGGGAGGAGTCAATGAGCAGTTCTTC
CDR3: CASSYSKAGGVNEQFF

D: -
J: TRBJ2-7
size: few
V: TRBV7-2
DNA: TGTGCCAGCAGCTTAAAAACTCGGGTCGAGCAGTACTTC
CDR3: CASSLKTRVEQYF

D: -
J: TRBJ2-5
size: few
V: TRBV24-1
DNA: TGTGCCACCAGCGGGGGGACAGATTTACGGGAAGAGACCCAGTACTTC
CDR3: CATSGGTDLREETQYF

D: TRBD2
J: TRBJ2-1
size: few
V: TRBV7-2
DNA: TGTGCCAGCAGCAGAACTAGCGGGGGACGGTATGAGCAGTTCTTC
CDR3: CASSRTSGGRYEQFF

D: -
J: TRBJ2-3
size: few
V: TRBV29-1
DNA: TGCAGCGTTGGGGGGATAACCACAGATACGCAGTATTTT
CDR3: CSVGGITTDTQYF

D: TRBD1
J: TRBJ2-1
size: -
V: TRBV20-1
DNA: TGCAGTGCTAGAATCCCGACAGGGGCGAATGAGCAGTTCTTC
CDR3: CSARIPTGANEQFF